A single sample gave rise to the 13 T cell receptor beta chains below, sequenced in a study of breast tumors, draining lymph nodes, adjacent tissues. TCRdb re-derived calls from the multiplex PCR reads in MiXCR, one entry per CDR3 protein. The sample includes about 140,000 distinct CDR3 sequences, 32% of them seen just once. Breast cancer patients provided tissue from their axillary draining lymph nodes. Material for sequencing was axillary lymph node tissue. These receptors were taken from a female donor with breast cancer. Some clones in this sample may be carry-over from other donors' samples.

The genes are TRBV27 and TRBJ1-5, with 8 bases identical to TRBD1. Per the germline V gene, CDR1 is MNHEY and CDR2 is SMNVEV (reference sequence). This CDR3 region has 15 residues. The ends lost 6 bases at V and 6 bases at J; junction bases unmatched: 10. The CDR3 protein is CASRDGQGGFQPQHF. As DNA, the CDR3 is TGTGCCAGCAGAGACGGACAGGGTGGTTTTCAGCCCCAGCATTTT.

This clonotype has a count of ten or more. The CDR3 DNA reads TGTGCCAGCAGGGTCGGGTACACCGGGGAGCTGTTTTTT. Protein sequence: CASRVGYTGELFF. The V gene is TRBV6-2 or TRBV6-3, the J gene TRBJ2-2; D is ambiguous. Trimming removed 6 bases at V and 3 bases at J, with 8 bases between. CDR3 length equals 13 residues. The germline CDR1 and CDR2 sequences are MNHEY and SVGEGT.

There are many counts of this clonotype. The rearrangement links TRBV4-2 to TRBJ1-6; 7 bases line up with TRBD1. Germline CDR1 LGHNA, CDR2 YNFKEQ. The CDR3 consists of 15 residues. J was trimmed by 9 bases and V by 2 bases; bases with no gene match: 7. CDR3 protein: CASSQRDRDPSPLHF. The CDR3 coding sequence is TGTGCCAGCAGCCAACGAGACAGGGACCCTTCACCCCTCCACTTT.

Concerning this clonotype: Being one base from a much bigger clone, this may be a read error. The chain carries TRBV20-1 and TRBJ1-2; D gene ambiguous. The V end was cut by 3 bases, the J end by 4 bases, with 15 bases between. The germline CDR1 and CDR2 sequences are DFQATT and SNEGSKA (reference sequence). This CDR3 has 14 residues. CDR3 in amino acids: CSASQLAVAYGYTF. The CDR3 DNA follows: TGCAGTGCTAGCCAACTGGCGGTTGCCTATGGCTACACCTTC.

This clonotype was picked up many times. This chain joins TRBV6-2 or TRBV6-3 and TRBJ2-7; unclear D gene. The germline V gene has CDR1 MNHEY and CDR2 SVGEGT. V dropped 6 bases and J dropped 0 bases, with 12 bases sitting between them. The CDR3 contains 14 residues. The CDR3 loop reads CASSYTPSSYEQYF. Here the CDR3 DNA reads TGTGCCAGCAGCTATACACCGAGCTCCTACGAGCAGTACTTC.

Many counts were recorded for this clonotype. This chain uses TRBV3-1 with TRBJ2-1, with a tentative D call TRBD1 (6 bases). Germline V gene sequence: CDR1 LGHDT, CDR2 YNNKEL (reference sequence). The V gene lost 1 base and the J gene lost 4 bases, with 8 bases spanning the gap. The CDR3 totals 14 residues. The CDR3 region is CASSQGTVYNEQFF. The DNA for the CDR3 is TGTGCCAGCAGCCAAGGGACAGTGTACAATGAGCAGTTCTTC.

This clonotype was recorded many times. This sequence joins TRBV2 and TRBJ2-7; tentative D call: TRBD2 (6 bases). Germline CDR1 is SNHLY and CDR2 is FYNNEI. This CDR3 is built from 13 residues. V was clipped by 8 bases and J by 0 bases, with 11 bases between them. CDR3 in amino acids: CASRRGSSYEQYF. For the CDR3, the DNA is TGTGCCAGCCGGAGGGGTAGCTCCTACGAGCAGTACTTC.

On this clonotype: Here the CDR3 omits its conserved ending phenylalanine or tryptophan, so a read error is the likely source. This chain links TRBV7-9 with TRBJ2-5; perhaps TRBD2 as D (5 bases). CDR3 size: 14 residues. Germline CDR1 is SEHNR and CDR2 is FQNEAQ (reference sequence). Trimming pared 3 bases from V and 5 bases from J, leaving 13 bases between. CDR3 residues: CASSFQLGVETQYL. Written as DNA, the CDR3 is TGTGCCAGCAGCTTCCAACTAGGTGTGGAGACCCAGTACCTC.

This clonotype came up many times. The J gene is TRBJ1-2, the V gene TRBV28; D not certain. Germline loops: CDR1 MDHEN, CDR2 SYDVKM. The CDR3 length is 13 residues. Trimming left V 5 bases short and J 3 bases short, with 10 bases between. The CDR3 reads CASSTPGDYGYTF. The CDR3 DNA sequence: TGTGCCAGCAGTACACCTGGGGACTATGGCTACACCTTC.

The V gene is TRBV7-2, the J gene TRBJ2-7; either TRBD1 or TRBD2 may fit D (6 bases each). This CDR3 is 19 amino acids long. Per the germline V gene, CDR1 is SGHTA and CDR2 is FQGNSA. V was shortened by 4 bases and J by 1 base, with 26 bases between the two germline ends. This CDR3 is CASSWPRRGPLDFSYEQYF. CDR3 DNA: TGTGCCAGCAGCTGGCCGAGACGGGGGCCGCTGGACTTTTCCTACGAGCAGTACTTC. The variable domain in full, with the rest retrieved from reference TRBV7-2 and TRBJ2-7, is GAGVSQSPSNKVTEKGKDVELRCDPISGHTALYWYRQSLGQGLEFLIYFQGNSAPDKSGLPSDRFSAERTGGSVSTLTIQRTQQEDSAVYLCASSWPRRGPLDFSYEQYFGPGTRLTVT.

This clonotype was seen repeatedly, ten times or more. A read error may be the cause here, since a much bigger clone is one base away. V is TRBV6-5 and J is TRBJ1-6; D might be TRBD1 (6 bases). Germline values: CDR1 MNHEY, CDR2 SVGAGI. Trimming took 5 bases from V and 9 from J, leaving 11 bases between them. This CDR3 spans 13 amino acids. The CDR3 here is CASSHLGASPLHF. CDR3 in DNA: TGTGCCAGCAGTCACTTGGGGGCTTCACCCCTCCACTTT.

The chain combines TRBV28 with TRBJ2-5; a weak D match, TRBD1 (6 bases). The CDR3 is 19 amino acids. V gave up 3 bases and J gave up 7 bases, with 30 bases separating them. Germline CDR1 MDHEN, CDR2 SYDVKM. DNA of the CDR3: TGTGCCAGCAGTTTTATTTGGGCAGGGGTCGGTCCAATTTCTGGGACCCAGTACTTC. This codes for CASSFIWAGVGPISGTQYF.

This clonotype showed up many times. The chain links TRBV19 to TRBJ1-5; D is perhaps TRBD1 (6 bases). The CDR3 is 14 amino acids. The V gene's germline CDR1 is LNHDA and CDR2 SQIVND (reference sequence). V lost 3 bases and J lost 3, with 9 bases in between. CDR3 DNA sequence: TGTGCCAGTAGTATCCGGGACACCAATCAGCCCCAGCATTTT. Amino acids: CASSIRDTNQPQHF.